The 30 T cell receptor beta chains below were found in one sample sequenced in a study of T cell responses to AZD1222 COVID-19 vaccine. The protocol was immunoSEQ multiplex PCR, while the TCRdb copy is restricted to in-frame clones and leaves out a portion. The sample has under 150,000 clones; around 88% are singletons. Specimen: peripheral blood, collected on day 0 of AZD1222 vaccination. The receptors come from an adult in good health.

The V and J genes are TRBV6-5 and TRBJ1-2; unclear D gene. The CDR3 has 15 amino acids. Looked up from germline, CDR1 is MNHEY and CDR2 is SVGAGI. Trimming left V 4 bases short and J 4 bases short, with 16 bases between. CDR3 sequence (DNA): TGTGCCAGCAGTTCCTACACCGCAGGTAGCTATGGCTACACCTTC. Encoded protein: CASSSYTAGSYGYTF.

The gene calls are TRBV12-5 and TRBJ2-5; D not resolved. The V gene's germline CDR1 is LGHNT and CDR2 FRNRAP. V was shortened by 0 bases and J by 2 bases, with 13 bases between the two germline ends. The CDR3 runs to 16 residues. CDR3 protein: CASGLVFNSRQETQYF. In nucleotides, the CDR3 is TGTGCTAGTGGTTTGGTATTTAACAGTCGGCAAGAGACCCAGTACTTC.

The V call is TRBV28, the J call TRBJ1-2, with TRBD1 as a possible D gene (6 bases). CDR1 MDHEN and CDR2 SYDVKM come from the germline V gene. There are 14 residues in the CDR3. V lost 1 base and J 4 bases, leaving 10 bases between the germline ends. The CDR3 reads CASSLFIGGYGYTF. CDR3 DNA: TGTGCCAGCAGTTTATTCATAGGGGGCTATGGCTACACCTTC.

This chain's CDR3 is CASSAGVYEQYF. CDR3 nucleotide sequence: TGTGCCAGCAGTGCCGGGGTTTACGAGCAGTACTTC. The chain links TRBV28 to TRBJ2-7, with a possible D match to TRBD2 (5 bases). Trimming removed 5 bases from V and 4 bases from J, with 9 bases in between. The CDR3 has 12 amino acids. Looked up from germline, CDR1 is MDHEN and CDR2 is SYDVKM.

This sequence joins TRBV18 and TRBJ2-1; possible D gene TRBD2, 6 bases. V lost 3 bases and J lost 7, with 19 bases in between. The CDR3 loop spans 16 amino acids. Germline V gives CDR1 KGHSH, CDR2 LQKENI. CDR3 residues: CASSPPLERVLNEQFF. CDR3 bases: TGTGCCAGCTCACCTCCGTTGGAGCGGGTGCTTAATGAGCAGTTCTTC.

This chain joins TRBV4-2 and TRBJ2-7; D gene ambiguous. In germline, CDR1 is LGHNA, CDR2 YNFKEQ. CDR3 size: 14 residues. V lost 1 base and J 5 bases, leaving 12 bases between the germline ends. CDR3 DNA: TGTGCCAGCAGCCAAGCGAGAGGAATCGACGAGCAGTACTTC. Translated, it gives CASSQARGIDEQYF.

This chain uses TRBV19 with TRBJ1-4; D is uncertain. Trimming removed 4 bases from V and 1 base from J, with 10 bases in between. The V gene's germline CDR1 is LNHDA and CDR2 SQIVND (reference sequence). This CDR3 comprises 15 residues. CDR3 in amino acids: CASSSYTLTNEKLFF. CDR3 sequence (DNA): TGTGCCAGTAGTAGCTACACATTAACTAATGAAAAACTGTTTTTT. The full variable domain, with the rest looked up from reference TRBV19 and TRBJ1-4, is DGGITQSPKYLFRKEGQNVTLSCEQNLNHDAMYWYRQDPGQGLRLIYYSQIVNDFQKGDIAEGYSVSREKKESFPLTVTSAQKNPTAFYLCASSSYTLTNEKLFFGSGTQLSVL.

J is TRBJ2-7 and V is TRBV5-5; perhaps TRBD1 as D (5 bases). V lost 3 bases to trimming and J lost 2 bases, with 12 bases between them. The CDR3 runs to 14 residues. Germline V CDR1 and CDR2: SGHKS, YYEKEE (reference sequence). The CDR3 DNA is TGTGCCAGCAGCTGGCAGACAGATCCCTACGAGCAGTACTTC. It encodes CASSWQTDPYEQYF. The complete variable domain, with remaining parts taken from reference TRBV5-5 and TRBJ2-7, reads DAGVTQSPTHLIKTRGQQVTLRCSPISGHKSVSWYQQVLGQGPQFIFQYYEKEERGRGNFPDRFSARQFPNYSSELNVNALLLGDSALYLCASSWQTDPYEQYFGPGTRLTVT.

The CDR3 DNA reads as TGTGCCAGCAGCTTACGGCAGGCCAATTCACCCCTCCACTTT. This sequence encodes CASSLRQANSPLHF. The genes are TRBV7-9 and TRBJ1-6; no reliable D call. The CDR3 is made up of 14 amino acids. Trimming cost V 2 bases and J 7 bases, with 9 bases left between them. The germline V gene has CDR1 SEHNR and CDR2 FQNEAQ (reference sequence).

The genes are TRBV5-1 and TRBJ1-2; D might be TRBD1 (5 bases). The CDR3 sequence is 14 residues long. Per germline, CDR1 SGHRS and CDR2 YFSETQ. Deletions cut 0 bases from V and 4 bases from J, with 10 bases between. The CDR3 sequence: CASSLAVDSYGYTF. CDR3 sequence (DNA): TGCGCCAGCAGCTTGGCTGTAGACAGCTATGGCTACACCTTC.

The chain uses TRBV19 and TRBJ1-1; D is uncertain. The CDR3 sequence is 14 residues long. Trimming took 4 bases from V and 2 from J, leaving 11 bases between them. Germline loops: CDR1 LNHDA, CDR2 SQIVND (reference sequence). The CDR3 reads CASSTKFGNTEAFF. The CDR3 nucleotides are TGTGCCAGTAGTACTAAATTTGGTAACACTGAAGCTTTCTTT.

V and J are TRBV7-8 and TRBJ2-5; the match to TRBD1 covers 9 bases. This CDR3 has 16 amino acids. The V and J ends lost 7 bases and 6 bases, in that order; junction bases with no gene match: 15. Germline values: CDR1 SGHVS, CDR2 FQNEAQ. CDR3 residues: CASTLTGTGRGKTQYF. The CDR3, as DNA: TGTGCCAGCACGCTAACCGGGACAGGGAGGGGAAAGACCCAGTACTTC.

The DNA for the CDR3 is TGTGCCAGCAGCTTAAACTTGATACAGAGAAAAGCTTTCTTT. Its protein product is CASSLNLIQRKAFF. V and J are TRBV7-8 and TRBJ1-1; unclear D gene. V lost 2 bases and J 9 bases, leaving 16 bases between the germline ends. Germline V gene sequence: CDR1 SGHVS, CDR2 FQNEAQ. The length of the CDR3 is 14 residues.

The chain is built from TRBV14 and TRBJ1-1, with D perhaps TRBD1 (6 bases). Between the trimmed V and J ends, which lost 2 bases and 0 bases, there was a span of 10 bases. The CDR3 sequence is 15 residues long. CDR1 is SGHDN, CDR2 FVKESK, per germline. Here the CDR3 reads CASSQQGLMNTEAFF. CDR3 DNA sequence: TGTGCCAGCAGCCAACAGGGGCTCATGAACACTGAAGCTTTCTTT. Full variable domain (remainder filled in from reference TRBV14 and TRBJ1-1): EAGVTQFPSHSVIEKGQTVTLRCDPISGHDNLYWYRRVMGKEIKFLLHFVKESKQDESGMPNNRFLAERTGGTYSTLKVQPAELEDSGVYFCASSQQGLMNTEAFFGQGTRLTVV.

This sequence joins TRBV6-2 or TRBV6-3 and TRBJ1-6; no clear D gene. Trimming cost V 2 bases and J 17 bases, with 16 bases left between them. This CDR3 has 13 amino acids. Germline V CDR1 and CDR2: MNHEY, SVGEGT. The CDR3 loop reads CASSYEGTGWIHF. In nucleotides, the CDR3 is TGTGCCAGCAGTTACGAGGGTACGGGCTGGATCCACTTT.

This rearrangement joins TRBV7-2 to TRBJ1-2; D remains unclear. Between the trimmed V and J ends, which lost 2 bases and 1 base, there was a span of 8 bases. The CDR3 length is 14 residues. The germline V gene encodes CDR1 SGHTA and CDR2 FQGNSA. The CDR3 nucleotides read TGTGCCAGCAGCTTACCACCTTATAACTATGGCTACACCTTC. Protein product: CASSLPPYNYGYTF.

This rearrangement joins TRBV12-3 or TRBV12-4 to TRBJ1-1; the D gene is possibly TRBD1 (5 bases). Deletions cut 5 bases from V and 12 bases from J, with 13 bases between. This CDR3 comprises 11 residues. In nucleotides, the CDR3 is TGTGCCAGCAGTAACCGGGACGGCCCTTTCTTT. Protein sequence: CASSNRDGPFF.

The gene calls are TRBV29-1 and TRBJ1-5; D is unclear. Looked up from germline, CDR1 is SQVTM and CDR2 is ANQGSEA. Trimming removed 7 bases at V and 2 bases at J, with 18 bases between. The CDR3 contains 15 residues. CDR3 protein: CSAADGVLGNQPQHF. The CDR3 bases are TGCAGCGCCGCCGATGGCGTCCTGGGCAATCAGCCCCAGCATTTT.

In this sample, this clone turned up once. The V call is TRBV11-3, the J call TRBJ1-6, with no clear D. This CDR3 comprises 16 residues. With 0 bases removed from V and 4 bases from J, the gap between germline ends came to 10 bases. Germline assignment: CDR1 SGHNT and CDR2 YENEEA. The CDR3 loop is CASSLDPKEYNSPLHF. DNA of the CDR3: TGTGCCAGCAGCTTAGATCCCAAGGAGTATAATTCACCCCTCCACTTT.

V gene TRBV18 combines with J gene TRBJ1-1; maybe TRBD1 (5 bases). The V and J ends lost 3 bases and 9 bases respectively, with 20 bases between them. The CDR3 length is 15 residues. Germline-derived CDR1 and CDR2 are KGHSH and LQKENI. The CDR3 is CASSPYSTGRGQAFF. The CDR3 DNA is TGTGCCAGCTCACCGTACTCAACTGGACGGGGCCAAGCTTTCTTT.

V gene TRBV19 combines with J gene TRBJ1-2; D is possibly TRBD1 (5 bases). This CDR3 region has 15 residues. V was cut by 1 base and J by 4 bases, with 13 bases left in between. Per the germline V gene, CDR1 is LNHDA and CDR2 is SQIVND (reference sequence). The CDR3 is CASSIAQGLGYGYTF. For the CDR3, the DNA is TGTGCCAGTAGTATAGCTCAGGGTTTGGGCTATGGCTACACCTTC.

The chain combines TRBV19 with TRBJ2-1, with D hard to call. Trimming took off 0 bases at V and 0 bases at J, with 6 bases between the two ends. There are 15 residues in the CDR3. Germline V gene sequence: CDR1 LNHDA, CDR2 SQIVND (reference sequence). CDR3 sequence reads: CASSIDRSSYNEQFF. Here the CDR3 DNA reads TGTGCCAGTAGTATAGACAGGAGCTCCTACAATGAGCAGTTCTTC.

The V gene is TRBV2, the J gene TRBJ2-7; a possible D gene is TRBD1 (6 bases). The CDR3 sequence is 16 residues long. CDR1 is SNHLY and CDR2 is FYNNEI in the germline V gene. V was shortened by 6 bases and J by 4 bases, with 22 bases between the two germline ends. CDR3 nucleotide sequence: TGTGCCAGCAGCGCCGCCTACAGGGCCTCTGGGTACGAGCAGTACTTC. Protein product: CASSAAYRASGYEQYF.

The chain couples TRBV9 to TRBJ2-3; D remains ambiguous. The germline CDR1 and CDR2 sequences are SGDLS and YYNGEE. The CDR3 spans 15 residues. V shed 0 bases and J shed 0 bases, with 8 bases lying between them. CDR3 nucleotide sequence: TGTGCCAGCAGCGTAGGAGTGGGGAGCACAGATACGCAGTATTTT. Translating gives CASSVGVGSTDTQYF.

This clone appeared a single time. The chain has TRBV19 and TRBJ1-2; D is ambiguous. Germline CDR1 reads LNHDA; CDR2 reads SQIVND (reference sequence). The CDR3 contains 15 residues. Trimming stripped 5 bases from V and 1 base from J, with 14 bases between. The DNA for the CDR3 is TGTGCCAGTAGTGTCGGCAGTACCTTTAACTATGGCTACACCTTC. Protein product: CASSVGSTFNYGYTF.

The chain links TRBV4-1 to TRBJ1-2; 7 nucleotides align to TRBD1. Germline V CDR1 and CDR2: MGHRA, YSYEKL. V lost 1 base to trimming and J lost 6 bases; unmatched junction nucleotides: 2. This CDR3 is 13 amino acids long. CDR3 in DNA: TGCGCCAGCAGCCAAGGGGACAGCCATGGCTACACCTTC. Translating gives CASSQGDSHGYTF.

CDR3 bases: TGTGCCAGCAGCTACAGGGACAGGTCCCCTAGGTACACCTTC. This sequence encodes CASSYRDRSPRYTF. This rearrangement joins TRBV3-1 (or the pseudogene TRBV3-2) to TRBJ1-2, with 8 bases lining up with TRBD1. This CDR3 has 14 amino acids. Germline V lookup: CDR1 LGHDT, CDR2 YNNKEL (reference sequence). V lost 5 bases to trimming and J lost 11 bases; unmatched junction nucleotides: 13.

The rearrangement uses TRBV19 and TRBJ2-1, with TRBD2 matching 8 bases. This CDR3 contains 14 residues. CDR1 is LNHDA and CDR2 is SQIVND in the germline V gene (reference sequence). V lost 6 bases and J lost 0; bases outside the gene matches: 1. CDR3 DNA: TGTGCCAGTAGGGCGGGGGGCTCCTACAATGAGCAGTTCTTC. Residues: CASRAGGSYNEQFF.

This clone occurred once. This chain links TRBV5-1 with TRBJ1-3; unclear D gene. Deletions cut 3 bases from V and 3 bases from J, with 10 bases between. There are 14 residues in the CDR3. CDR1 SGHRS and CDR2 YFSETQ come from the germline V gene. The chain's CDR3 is CASSSGGVGNTIYF. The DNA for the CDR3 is TGCGCCAGCAGCTCGGGCGGGGTTGGAAACACCATATATTTT.

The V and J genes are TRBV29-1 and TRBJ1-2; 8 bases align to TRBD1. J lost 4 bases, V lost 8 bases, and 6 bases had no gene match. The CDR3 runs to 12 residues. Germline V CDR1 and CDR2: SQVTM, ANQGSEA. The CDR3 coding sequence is TGCAGCATCGACAGGGGACCCTATGGCTACACCTTC. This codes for CSIDRGPYGYTF.